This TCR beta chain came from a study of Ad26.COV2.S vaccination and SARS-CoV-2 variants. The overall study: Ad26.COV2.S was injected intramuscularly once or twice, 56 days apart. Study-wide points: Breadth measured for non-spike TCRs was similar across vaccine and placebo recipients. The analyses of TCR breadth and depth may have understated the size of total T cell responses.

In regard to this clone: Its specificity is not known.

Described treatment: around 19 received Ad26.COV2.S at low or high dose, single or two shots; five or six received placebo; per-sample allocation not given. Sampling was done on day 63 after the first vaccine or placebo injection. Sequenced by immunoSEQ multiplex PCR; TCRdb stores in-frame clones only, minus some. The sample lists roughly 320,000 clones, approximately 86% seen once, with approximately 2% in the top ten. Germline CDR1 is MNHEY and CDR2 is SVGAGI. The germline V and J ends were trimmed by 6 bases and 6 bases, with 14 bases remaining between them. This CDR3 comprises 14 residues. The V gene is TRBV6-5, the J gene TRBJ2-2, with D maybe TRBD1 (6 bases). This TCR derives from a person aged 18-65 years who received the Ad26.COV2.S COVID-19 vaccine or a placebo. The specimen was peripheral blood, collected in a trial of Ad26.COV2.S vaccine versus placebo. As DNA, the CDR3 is TGTGCCAGCAGGGCGACCGGACAGCCCGGGGAGCTGTTTTTT. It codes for CASRATGQPGELFF.